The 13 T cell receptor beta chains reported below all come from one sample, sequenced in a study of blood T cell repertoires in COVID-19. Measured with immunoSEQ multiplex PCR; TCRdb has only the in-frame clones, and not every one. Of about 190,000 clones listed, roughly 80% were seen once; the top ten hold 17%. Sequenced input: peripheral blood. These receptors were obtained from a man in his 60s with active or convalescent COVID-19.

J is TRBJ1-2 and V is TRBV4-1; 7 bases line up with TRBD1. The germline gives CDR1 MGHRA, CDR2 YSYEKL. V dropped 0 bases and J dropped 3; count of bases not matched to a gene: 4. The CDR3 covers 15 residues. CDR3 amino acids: CASSQEQGVHYGYTF. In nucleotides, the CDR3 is TGCGCCAGCAGCCAAGAGCAGGGGGTCCACTATGGCTACACCTTC.

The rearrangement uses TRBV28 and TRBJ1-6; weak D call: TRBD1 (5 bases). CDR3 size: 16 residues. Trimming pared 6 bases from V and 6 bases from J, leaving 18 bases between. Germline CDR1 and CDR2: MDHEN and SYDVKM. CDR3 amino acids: CASRNNMGGFNSPLHF. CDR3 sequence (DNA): TGTGCCAGCAGAAATAACATGGGGGGGTTTAATTCACCCCTCCACTTT. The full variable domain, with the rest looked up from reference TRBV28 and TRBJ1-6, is DVKVTQSSRYLVKRTGEKVFLECVQDMDHENMFWYRQDPGLGLRLIYFSYDVKMKEKGDIPEGYSVSREKKERFSLILESASTNQTSMYLCASRNNMGGFNSPLHFGNGTRLTVT.

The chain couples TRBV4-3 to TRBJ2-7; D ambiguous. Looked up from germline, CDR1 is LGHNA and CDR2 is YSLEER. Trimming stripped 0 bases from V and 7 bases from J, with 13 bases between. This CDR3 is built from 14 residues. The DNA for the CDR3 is TGCGCCAGCAGCCAAGATCTCCAAATAGCTGAGCAGTACTTC. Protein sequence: CASSQDLQIAEQYF.

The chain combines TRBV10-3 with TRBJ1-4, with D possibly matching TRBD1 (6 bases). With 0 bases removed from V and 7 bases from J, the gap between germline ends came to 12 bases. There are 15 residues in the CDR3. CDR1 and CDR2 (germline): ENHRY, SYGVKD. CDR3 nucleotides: TGTGCCATCAGTGAGTCGGGACATAGGGGTGAAAAACTGTTTTTT. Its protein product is CAISESGHRGEKLFF.

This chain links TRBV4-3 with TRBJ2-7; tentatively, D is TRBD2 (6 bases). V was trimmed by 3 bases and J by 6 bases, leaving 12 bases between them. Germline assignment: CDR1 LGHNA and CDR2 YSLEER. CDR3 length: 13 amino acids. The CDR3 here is CASSHGRGSEQYF. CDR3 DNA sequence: TGCGCCAGCAGCCACGGGAGAGGGTCCGAGCAGTACTTC.

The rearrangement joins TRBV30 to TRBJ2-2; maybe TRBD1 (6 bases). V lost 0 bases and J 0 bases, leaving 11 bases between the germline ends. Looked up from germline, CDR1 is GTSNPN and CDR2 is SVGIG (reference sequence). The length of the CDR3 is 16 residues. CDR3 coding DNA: TGTGCCTGGAGTGTCGCAGGGGCTACGAACACCGGGGAGCTGTTTTTT. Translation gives CAWSVAGATNTGELFF.

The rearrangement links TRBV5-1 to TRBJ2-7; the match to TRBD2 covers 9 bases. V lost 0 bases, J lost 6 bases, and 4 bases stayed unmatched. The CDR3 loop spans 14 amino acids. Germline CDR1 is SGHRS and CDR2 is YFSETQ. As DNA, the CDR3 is TGCGCCAGCAGCTTGGTAGCGGGAGCGCGCGAGCAGTACTTC. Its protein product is CASSLVAGAREQYF.

DNA of the CDR3: TGTGCCAGCAGCGGGTTAGCGTTACCCGATACGCAGTATTTT. This gives the protein CASSGLALPDTQYF. The rearrangement links TRBV7-3 to TRBJ2-3, with a tentative D call TRBD2 (5 bases). Germline-derived CDR1 and CDR2 are SGHTA and FQGTGA. Trimming cost V 5 bases and J 6 bases, with 15 bases left between them. The CDR3 extends over 14 amino acids.

The CDR3 loop reads CAIRLPSGSYEQYF. The CDR3 region has the DNA TGTGCCATCAGGCTTCCTAGCGGTTCCTACGAGCAGTACTTC. This chain connects TRBV10-3 to TRBJ2-7; TRBD2 matches 7 bases. Germline-derived CDR1 and CDR2 are ENHRY and SYGVKD. The CDR3 covers 14 residues. The V and J ends lost 6 bases and 1 base, in that order; junction bases with no gene match: 6.

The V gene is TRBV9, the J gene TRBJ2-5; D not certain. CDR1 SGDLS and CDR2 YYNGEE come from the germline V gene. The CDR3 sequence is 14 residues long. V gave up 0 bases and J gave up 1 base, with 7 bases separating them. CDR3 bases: TGTGCCAGCAGCGTAGCCCCCTTCCAAGAGACCCAGTACTTC. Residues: CASSVAPFQETQYF.

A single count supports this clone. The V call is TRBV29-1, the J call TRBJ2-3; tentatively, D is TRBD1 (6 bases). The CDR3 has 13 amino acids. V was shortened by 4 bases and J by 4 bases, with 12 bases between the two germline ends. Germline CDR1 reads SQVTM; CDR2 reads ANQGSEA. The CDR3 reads CSVVTGIPDTQYF. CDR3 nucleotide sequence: TGCAGCGTTGTAACAGGGATCCCAGATACGCAGTATTTT.

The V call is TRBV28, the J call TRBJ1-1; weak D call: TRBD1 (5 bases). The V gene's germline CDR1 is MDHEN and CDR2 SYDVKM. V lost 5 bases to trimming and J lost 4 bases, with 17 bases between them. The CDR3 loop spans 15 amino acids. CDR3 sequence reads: CASSRAGGTGTEAFF. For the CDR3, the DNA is TGTGCCAGCAGTAGAGCCGGGGGGACGGGCACTGAAGCTTTCTTT. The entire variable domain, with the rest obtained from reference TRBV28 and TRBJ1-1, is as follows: DVKVTQSSRYLVKRTGEKVFLECVQDMDHENMFWYRQDPGLGLRLIYFSYDVKMKEKGDIPEGYSVSREKKERFSLILESASTNQTSMYLCASSRAGGTGTEAFFGQGTRLTVV.

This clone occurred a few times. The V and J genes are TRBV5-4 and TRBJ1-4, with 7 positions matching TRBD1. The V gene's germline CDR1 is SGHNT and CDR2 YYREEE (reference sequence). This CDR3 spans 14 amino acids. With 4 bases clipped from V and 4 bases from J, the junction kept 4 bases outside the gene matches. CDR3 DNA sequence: TGTGCCAGCAGCCCGGGACAGATTAATGAAAAACTGTTTTTT. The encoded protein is CASSPGQINEKLFF.